This TCR beta chain originates from a study of CD8 T cells in ankylosing spondylitis. With respect to this clonotype: Its specificity is not known.

The study, taken as a whole, reports: A TCR beta motif made of fewer than ten highly homologous variants seemed typical of ankylosing spondylitis blood. Peripheral blood held disease-linked clones only at relatively low frequency, and these were CD8+. From matched ankylosing spondylitis synovial fluid, disease-linked clones were reportedly recovered at significantly enriched levels.

Libraries for TCR beta were made by quantitative 5'-RACE with molecular barcodes. TCRdb processed the 5' RACE reads anew with MiXCR; each CDR3 protein has one entry. The top ten clones hold roughly 5% of a sample with about 100,000 distinct CDR3 sequences, 8.5% to 9% of them seen once. The ends lost 6 bases at V and 8 bases at J; junction bases unmatched: 7. CDR3 length: 13 residues. Sequenced input: blood, either unsorted or a sorted T cell fraction (not recorded which). This rearrangement joins TRBV12-3 or TRBV12-4 to TRBJ1-3, with 7 positions matching TRBD1. This clonotype originated in a male donor with ankylosing spondylitis or in good health (not recorded which). The CDR3 DNA is TGTGCCAGCAGGCGAGGACAGGCGGACACCATATATTTT. It is translated as CASRRGQADTIYF.